This TCR beta chain was obtained from a study of blood T cell repertoires in COVID-19. Overall study context: Samples came from the United States, Italy and Spain, spanning acute and convalescent COVID-19. Sources were T cells, B-cell-depleted T cells, or PBMCs; the material itself was cDNA or gDNA.

As processed by the authors: Using reference gene primer amplification, nucleated cell counts were estimated. Data came from immunoSEQ multiplex PCR; TCRdb stores just in-frame clones and leaves some out. The V and J calls and clone size come from that table; D and trimming were worked out from the DNA. The sample contains 55,000 to 80,000 clones, 74% of which appear only once. This CDR3 is 17 amino acids long. Trimming removed 1 base from V and 1 base from J; junction bases left unmatched: 3. The germline V gene has CDR1 SGHTA and CDR2 FQGTGA. The sequenced sample consisted of peripheral blood. This rearrangement joins TRBV7-3 to TRBJ2-6, with 8 bases that match TRBD1. The clonotype originates from a woman aged 80 or over with acute or convalescent COVID-19. CDR3 sequence: CASSLRGQVSGANVLTF. The CDR3 bases are TGTGCCAGCAGCTTAAGGGGACAGGTATCTGGGGCCAACGTCCTGACTTTC.